This T cell receptor beta chain was observed in a study of intratumoral heterogeneity in liver cancer. About the study as a whole: In the full approximately 14-patient cohort, the median age was around 60 years and the majority of patients were male. To investigate intratumor heterogeneity, the study integrated RNA-seq, DNA sequencing, TCR-seq and SNP array data drawn from multiple regions of hepatocellular carcinoma specimens. The overall cohort comprised just over 70 multiregional samples from about 14 HCC patients, with roughly 52 tumoral and 20 or so adjacent nontumoral regions.

Worth noting for this clone: Its antigen specificity is not known. The input lacks base qualities; no much larger clone sits a single base away.

The paper as a whole reports these results and caveats: Limitations acknowledged by the authors included a relatively low number of patients and under-sampled representation of tumor-infiltrating lymphocytes. TCR sequencing reportedly confirmed RNA-seq-based estimates of regional differences in tumor-infiltrating lymphocyte burden. In each sequenced patient, significantly more unique T-cell clonal expansions were found in tumor region a than in region b. Overall T cell clonality did not differ significantly between tumor regions within either sequenced patient.

Samples labelled H came from distinct, geographically separated regions of the hepatocellular carcinoma nodule. Every patient had early-stage hepatocellular carcinoma and went to surgical resection without receiving any prior therapy. The sampled areas showed no macroscopic signs of necrosis or hemorrhage. In a couple of patients, TCR sequencing (ImmunoSeq) was performed on multiple regions. Frozen resection tissue samples were collected at a distance of at least 1 cm from each other. Genomic DNA was extracted from bulk tissue using the DNeasy blood and tissue kit. From a lookup of the germline V gene, CDR1 and CDR2 are SGDLS and YYNGEE. Its CDR3 holds 16 amino acids, cysteine through phenylalanine. CDR3 DNA only is kept here, 48 bases in frame from base 1. The V end loses 1 base and the J end loses 0 bases, and a stretch of 11 bases separates them. TCR beta chain CDR3 regions were sequenced from genomic DNA using the immunoSEQ assay. Primers annealing to V and J segments amplified rearranged VDJ segments. The paper's data handling went like this. Clonality and richness metrics were computed with the ImmunoSeq Analyzer software. Differentially abundant clones between regions were identified using Fisher's exact test plus a beta-binomial method for added stringency. The source is immuneACCESS, and TCRdb retained only in-frame sequences with V and J called. Part of the clones is not carried over; for the studies checked, unresolved V genes explain less than half of this, and the remainder is unexplained. V and J calls and clone size are those listed in that table; D and trimming were worked out from the DNA. The table for this sample lists 5,000 to 7,500 clones; approximately 70% of them were counted only once. The top ten clonotypes cover roughly two fifths of the sample.

This chain joins TRBV9 to TRBJ1-5; a weak D assignment points to TRBD1 (5 bases agree). The material sequenced was tumor tissue, taken before any cancer treatment. This receptor was obtained from a woman in her 70s with hepatocellular carcinoma. The DNA sequence is as follows: TGTGCCAGCAGCGTATTAGGGGATTATAGCAATCAGCCCCAGCATTTT. This gives the protein CASSVLGDYSNQPQHF.